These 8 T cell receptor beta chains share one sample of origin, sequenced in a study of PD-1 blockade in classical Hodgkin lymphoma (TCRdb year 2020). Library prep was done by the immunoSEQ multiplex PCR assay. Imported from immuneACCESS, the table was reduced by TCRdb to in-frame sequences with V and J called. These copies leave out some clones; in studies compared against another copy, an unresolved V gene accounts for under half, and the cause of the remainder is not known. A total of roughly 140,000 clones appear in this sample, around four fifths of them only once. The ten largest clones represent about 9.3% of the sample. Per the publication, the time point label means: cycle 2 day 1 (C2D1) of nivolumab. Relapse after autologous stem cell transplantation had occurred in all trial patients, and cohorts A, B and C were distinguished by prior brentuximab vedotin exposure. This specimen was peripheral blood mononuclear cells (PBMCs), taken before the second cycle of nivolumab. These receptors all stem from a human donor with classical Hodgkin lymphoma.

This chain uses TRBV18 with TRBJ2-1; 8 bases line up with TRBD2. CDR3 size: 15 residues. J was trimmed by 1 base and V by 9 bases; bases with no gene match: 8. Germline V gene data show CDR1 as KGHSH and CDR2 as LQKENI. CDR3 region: CASRLAGLSYNEQFF. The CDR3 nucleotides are TGTGCCAGTCGCTTAGCGGGATTGTCCTACAATGAGCAGTTCTTC. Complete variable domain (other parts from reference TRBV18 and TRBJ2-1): NAGVMQNPRHLVRRRGQEARLRCSPMKGHSHVYWYRQLPEEGLKFMVYLQKENIIDESGMPKERFSAEFPKEGPSILRIQQVVRGDSAAYFCASRLAGLSYNEQFFGPGTRLTVL.

The CDR3 region is CASSPGRTSGANVLTF. The CDR3 DNA follows: TGTGCCAGCTCACCAGGGCGAACTTCTGGGGCCAACGTCCTGACTTTC. V gene TRBV18 combines with J gene TRBJ2-6, with D uncertain. This CDR3 region has 16 residues. The V gene lost 2 bases and the J gene lost 1 base, with 9 bases spanning the gap. Germline assignment: CDR1 KGHSH and CDR2 LQKENI. Variable domain in full (rest from reference TRBV18 and TRBJ2-6): NAGVMQNPRHLVRRRGQEARLRCSPMKGHSHVYWYRQLPEEGLKFMVYLQKENIIDESGMPKERFSAEFPKEGPSILRIQQVVRGDSAAYFCASSPGRTSGANVLTFGAGSRLTVL.

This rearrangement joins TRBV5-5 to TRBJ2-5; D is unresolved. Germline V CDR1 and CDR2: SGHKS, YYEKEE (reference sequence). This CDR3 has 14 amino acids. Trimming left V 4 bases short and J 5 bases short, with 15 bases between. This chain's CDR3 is CASSLSPIGETQYF. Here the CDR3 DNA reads TGTGCCAGCAGCCTGTCCCCAATTGGGGAGACCCAGTACTTC.

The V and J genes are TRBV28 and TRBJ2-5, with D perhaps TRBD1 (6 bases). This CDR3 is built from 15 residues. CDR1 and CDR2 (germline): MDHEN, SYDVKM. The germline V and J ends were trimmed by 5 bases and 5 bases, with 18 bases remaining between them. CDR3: CASSLGTRAAETQYF. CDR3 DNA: TGTGCCAGCAGTCTAGGGACAAGAGCGGCGGAGACCCAGTACTTC. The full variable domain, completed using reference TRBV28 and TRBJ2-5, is DVKVTQSSRYLVKRTGEKVFLECVQDMDHENMFWYRQDPGLGLRLIYFSYDVKMKEKGDIPEGYSVSREKKERFSLILESASTNQTSMYLCASSLGTRAAETQYFGPGTRLLVL.

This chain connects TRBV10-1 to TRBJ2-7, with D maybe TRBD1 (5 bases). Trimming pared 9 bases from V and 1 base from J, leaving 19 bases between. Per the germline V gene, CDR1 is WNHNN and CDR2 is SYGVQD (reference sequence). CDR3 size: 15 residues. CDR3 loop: CAREPQGCGSYEQYF. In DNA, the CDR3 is TGCGCCAGAGAACCCCAGGGTTGTGGGTCCTACGAGCAGTACTTC.

In DNA, the CDR3 is TGTGCCAGCAGGAATACAGGGGTCAATTCACCCCTCCACTTT. Translation: CASRNTGVNSPLHF. V gene TRBV6-5 combines with J gene TRBJ1-6, with TRBD1 identical over 7 bases. Germline trimming cut 6 bases from V and 7 bases from J; bases unmatched to any gene: 6. The CDR3 runs to 14 residues. CDR1 and CDR2 (germline): MNHEY, SVGAGI.

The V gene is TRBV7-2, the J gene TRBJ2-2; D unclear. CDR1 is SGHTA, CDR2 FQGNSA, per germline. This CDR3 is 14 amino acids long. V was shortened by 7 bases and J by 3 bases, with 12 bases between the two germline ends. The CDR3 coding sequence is TGTGCCAGCACCTCCGGGTCTCACACCGGGGAGCTGTTTTTT. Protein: CASTSGSHTGELFF.

The DNA for the CDR3 is TGCGCCAGCCGGCCGGGAGCGACCAACACCGGGGAGCTGTTTTTT. Translation: CASRPGATNTGELFF. V usage is TRBV10-2 and J usage is TRBJ2-2; possible D gene TRBD2, 6 bases. V was pared by 8 bases and J by 2 bases, with 15 bases between. The CDR3 has 15 amino acids. Germline CDR1 is WSHSY and CDR2 is SAAADI.